The 7 T cell receptor beta chains given below trace back to one sample, sequenced in a study of patients and donors after allogeneic stem cell transplantation. Using its own MiXCR run on the RT-PCR reads, TCRdb lists one record per CDR3 protein. The sample gives about 57,000 distinct CDR3 sequences, about an eighth of which show up once; less than 35% is in the top ten. Sequenced material: blood, either unsorted or a sorted T cell fraction (not recorded which). These receptors were obtained from a human donor who was either an allogeneic HSCT recipient or a stem cell or donor lymphocyte infusion donor (not recorded which). It is not recorded whose cells these are; they may come from a transplant donor.

The V and J genes are TRBV2 and TRBJ2-1, with 7 bases lining up with TRBD1. The CDR3 length is 11 residues. Losses at the gene ends were 10 bases for V and 8 bases for J; bases not matched to a gene: 5. The V gene's germline CDR1 is SNHLY and CDR2 FYNNEI. The CDR3 protein is CAKYRGDEQFF. The CDR3 DNA reads as TGTGCCAAATACAGGGGCGATGAGCAGTTCTTC. The full variable domain, with the rest looked up from reference TRBV2 and TRBJ2-1, is EPEVTQTPSHQVTQMGQEVILRCVPISNHLYFYWYRQILGQKVEFLVSFYNNEISEKSEIFDDQFSVERPDGSNFTLKIRSTKLEDSAMYFCAKYRGDEQFFGPGTRLTVL.

This clonotype was seen at least ten times. The V and J genes are TRBV29-1 and TRBJ1-2; no clear D gene. The germline gives CDR1 SQVTM, CDR2 ANQGSEA. The length of the CDR3 is 17 residues. The V end was cut by 3 bases, the J end by 0 bases, with 20 bases between. The CDR3 sequence: CSVDPPVLEVPNYGYTF. CDR3 nucleotide sequence: TGCAGCGTTGACCCCCCAGTCTTGGAGGTACCTAACTATGGCTACACCTTC.

The CDR3 nucleotides read TGTGCCAGCAGTTTATCGTTGAACCGAAAGACCCAGTACTTC. Amino acids: CASSLSLNRKTQYF. The J gene is TRBJ2-5, the V gene TRBV27; unclear D gene. The germline CDR1 and CDR2 sequences are MNHEY and SMNVEV (reference sequence). Trimming pared 0 bases from V and 6 bases from J, leaving 11 bases between. The CDR3 is made up of 14 amino acids.

The chain couples TRBV27 to TRBJ1-1; TRBD1 might be the D (5 bases). The germline CDR1 and CDR2 sequences are MNHEY and SMNVEV (reference sequence). This CDR3 spans 15 amino acids. V lost 4 bases and J lost 6, with 18 bases in between. This CDR3 is CASSSQTQGSPEAFF. The DNA of the CDR3 is TGTGCCAGCAGTTCCCAGACGCAGGGTAGCCCTGAAGCTTTCTTT.

The chain employs TRBV5-1 and TRBJ1-1; D call uncertain. CDR1 and CDR2 (germline): SGHRS, YFSETQ. The CDR3 extends over 13 amino acids. Trimming stripped 0 bases from V and 4 bases from J, with 7 bases between. CDR3 protein: CASSLDSGTEAFF. CDR3 nucleotides: TGCGCCAGCAGCTTGGACTCGGGCACTGAAGCTTTCTTT.

There are many counts of this clonotype. The CDR3 reads CATRNWDTQYF. The DNA for the CDR3 is TGTGCCACCAGGAATTGGGATACGCAGTATTTT. This chain uses TRBV24-1 with TRBJ2-3; D ambiguous. Per the germline V gene, CDR1 is KGHDR and CDR2 is SFDVKD. Trimming pared 7 bases from V and 6 bases from J, leaving 7 bases between. The CDR3 is made up of 11 amino acids.

This clonotype was detected only a few times. V is TRBV6-5 and J is TRBJ1-1; the match to TRBD1 covers 7 bases. There are 16 residues in the CDR3. V was pared by 2 bases and J by 7 bases, with 13 bases of the junction left unmatched. Germline loops: CDR1 MNHEY, CDR2 SVGAGI. This CDR3 reads CASSYLWTGDLFEAFF. The CDR3 nucleotides are TGTGCCAGCAGTTACCTTTGGACAGGAGACCTTTTTGAAGCTTTCTTT.